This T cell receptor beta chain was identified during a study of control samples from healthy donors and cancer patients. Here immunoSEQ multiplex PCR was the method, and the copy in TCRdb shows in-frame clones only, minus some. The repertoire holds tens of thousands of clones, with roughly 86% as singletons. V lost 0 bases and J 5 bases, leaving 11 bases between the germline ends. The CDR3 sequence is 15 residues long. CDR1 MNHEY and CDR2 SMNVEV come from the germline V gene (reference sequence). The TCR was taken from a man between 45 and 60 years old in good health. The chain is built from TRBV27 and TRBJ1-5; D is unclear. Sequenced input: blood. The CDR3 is CASSLSSPWDQPQHF. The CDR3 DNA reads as TGTGCCAGCAGTTTATCGAGCCCGTGGGATCAGCCCCAGCATTTT.